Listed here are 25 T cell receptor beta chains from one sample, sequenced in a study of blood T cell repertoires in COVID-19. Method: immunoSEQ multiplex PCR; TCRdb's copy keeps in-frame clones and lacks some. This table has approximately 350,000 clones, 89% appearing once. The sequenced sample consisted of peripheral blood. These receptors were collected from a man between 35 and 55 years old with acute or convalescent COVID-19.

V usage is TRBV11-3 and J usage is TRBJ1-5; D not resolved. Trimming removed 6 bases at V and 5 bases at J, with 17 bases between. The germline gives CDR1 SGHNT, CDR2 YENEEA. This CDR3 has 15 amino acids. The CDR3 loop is CASSQTIFWDQPQHF. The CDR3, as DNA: TGTGCCAGCAGTCAGACAATTTTCTGGGATCAGCCCCAGCATTTT.

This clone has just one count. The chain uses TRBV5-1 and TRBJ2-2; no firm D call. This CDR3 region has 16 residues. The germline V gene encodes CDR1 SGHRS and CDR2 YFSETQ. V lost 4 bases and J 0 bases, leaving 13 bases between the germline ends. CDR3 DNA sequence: TGCGCCAGCAGCCTCATGAGGCGAACGAACACCGGGGAGCTGTTTTTT. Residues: CASSLMRRTNTGELFF.

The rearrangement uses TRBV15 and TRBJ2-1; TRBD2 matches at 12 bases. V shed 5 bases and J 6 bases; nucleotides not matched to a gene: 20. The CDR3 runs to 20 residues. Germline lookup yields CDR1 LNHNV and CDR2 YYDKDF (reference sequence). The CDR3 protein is CATSPRTLTSGRVVFNEQFF. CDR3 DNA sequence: TGTGCCACCAGCCCACGCACATTGACTAGCGGGAGAGTTGTTTTCAATGAGCAGTTCTTC.

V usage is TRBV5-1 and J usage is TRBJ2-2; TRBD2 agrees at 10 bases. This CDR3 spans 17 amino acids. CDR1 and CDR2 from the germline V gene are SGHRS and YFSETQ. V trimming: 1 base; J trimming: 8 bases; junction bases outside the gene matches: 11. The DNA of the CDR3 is TGCGCCAGCAGCTTGTCCCTAGCGGGAGCCCTAGGGGGGGAGCTGTTTTTT. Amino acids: CASSLSLAGALGGELFF.

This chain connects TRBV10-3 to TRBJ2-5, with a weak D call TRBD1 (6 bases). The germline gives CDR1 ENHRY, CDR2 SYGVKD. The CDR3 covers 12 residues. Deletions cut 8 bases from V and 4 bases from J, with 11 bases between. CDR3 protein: CAISQGGETQYF. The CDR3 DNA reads TGTGCCATCTCACAGGGTGGAGAGACCCAGTACTTC.

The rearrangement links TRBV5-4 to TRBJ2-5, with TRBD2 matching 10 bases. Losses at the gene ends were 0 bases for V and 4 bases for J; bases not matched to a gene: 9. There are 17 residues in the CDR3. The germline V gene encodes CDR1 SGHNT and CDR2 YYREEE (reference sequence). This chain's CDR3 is CASSLALSGGASETQYF. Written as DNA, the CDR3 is TGTGCCAGCAGCTTGGCTCTAAGCGGGGGGGCCTCAGAGACCCAGTACTTC.

CDR3 DNA: TGTGCCAGCAGCTCCGAGACAGGGTTTGGCTACACCTTC. As protein: CASSSETGFGYTF. This chain joins TRBV7-8 and TRBJ1-2, with 7 nucleotides matching TRBD1. V shed 4 bases, J shed 7 bases, and the junction held 6 bases outside the gene matches. This CDR3 is 13 amino acids long. CDR1 and CDR2 from the germline V gene are SGHVS and FQNEAQ.

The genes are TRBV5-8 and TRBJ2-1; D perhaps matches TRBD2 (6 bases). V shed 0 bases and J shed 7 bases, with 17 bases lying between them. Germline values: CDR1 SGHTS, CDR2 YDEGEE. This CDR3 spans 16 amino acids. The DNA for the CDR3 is TGTGCCAGCAGCTTGGCGGCCGGGACTGCACCAAATGAGCAGTTCTTC. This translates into CASSLAAGTAPNEQFF. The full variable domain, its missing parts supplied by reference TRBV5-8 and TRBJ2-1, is EAGVTQSPTHLIKTRGQQATLRCSPISGHTSVYWYQQALGLGLQFLLWYDEGEERNRGNFPPRFSGRQFPNYSSELNVNALELEDSALYLCASSLAAGTAPNEQFFGPGTRLTVL.

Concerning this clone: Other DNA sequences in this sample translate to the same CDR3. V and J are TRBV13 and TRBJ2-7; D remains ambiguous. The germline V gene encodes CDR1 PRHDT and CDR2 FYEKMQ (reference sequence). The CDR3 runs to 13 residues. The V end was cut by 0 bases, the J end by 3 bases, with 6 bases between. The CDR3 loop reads CASSLGPGYEQYF. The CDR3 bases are TGTGCCAGCAGCTTAGGCCCGGGCTACGAGCAGTACTTC. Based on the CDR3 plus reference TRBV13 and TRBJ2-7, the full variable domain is AAGVIQSPRHLIKEKRETATLKCYPIPRHDTVYWYQQGPGQDPQFLISFYEKMQSDKGSIPDRFSAQQFSDYHSELNMSSLELGDSALYFCASSLGPGYEQYFGPGTRLTVT.

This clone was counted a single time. CDR3 nucleotides: TGTGCCAGCAGCTTAGACCCGGTCCTCCGGGCTTTAGGGGACACTGAAGCTTTCTTT. This sequence encodes CASSLDPVLRALGDTEAFF. The rearrangement uses TRBV7-9 and TRBJ1-1; a weak D match, TRBD1 (5 bases). This CDR3 has 19 residues. The germline V gene has CDR1 SEHNR and CDR2 FQNEAQ (reference sequence). V was cut by 1 base and J by 3 bases, with 24 bases left in between.

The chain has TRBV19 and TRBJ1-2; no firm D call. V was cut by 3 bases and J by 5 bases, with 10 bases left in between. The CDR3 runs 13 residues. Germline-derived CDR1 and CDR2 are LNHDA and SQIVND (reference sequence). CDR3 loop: CASSINSLYGYTF. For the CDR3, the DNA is TGTGCCAGTAGTATCAACAGCTTATATGGCTACACCTTC.

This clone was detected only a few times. This CDR3 reads CASSLARGGGSPDTQYF. Here the CDR3 DNA reads TGTGCCAGCAGCTTAGCCCGGGGGGGCGGGTCACCAGATACGCAGTATTTT. The genes are TRBV7-2 and TRBJ2-3, with 8 bases matching TRBD2. J lost 4 bases, V lost 0 bases, and 9 bases had no gene match. The CDR3 has 17 residues. Germline lookup yields CDR1 SGHTA and CDR2 FQGNSA.

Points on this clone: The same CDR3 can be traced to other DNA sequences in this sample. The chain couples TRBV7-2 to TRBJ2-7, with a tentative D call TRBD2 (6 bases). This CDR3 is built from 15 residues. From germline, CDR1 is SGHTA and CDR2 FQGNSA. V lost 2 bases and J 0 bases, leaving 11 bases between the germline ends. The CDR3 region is CASSLRAGNSYEQYF. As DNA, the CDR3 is TGTGCCAGCAGCTTAAGGGCGGGGAACTCCTACGAGCAGTACTTC.

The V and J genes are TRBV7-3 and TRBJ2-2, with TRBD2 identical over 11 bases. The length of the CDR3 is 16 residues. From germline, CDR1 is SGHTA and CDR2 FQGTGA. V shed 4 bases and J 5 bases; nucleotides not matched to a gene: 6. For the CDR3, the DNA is TGTGCCAGCAGCTCTCCCCTAGCGGGGGGAACCGGGGAGCTGTTTTTT. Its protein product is CASSSPLAGGTGELFF. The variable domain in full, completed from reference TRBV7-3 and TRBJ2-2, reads GAGVSQTPSNKVTEKGKYVELRCDPISGHTALYWYRQSLGQGPEFLIYFQGTGAADDSGLPNDRFFAVRPEGSVSTLKIQRTERGDSAVYLCASSSPLAGGTGELFFGEGSRLTVL.

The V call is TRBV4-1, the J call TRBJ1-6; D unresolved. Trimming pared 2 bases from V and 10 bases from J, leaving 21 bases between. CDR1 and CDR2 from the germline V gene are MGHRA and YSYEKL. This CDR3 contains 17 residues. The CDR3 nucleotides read TGCGCCAGCAGCCAACCCGGGGTAAAGAGAGGAGGCTCACCCCTCCACTTT. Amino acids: CASSQPGVKRGGSPLHF.

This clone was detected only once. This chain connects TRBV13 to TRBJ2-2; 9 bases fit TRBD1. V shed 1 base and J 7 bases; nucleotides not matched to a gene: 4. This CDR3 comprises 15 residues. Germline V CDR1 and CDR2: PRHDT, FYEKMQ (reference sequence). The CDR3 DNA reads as TGTGCCAGCAGCTTAGACGGGACAGGGCACGGGGAGCTGTTTTTT. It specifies CASSLDGTGHGELFF.

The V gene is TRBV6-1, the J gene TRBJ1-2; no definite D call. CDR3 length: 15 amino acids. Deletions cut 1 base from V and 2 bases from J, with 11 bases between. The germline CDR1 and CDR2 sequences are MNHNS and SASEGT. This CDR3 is CASSEGYVRNYGYTF. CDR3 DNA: TGTGCCAGCAGTGAAGGGTACGTCCGGAACTATGGCTACACCTTC.

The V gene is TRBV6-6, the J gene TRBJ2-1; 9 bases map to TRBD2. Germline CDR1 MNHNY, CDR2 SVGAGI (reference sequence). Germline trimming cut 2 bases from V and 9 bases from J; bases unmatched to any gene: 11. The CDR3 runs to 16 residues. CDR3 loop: CASSYSVAGGPTEQFF. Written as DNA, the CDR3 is TGTGCCAGCAGTTACAGTGTGGCGGGGGGGCCGACTGAGCAGTTCTTC.

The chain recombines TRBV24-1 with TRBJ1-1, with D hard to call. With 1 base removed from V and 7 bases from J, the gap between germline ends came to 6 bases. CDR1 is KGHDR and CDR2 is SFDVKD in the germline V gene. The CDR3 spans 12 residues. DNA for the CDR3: TGTGCCACCAGTGATTTAACGGGTGAAGCTTTCTTT. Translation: CATSDLTGEAFF.

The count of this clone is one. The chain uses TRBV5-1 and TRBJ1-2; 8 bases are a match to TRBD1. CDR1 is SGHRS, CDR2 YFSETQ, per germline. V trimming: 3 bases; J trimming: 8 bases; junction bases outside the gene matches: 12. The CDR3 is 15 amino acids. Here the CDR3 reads CASSSNPGQAGGYTF. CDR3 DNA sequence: TGCGCCAGCAGCTCTAATCCGGGACAGGCCGGCGGCTACACCTTC.

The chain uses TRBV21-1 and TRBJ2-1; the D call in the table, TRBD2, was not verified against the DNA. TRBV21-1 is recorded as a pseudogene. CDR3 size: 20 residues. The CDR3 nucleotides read TGTGCCAGCAGCAAAGCGCGGTGGCCAGCGGGGTTTCACCACGGCAATGAGCAGTTCTTC. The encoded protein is CASSKARWPAGFHHGNEQFF.

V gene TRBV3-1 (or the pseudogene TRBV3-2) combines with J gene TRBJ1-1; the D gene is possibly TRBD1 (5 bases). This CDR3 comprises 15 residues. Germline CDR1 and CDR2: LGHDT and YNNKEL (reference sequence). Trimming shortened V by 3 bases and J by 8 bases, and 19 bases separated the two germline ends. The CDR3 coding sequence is TGTGCCAGCAGCCACACGGTGTCAGGGATTGCCGAAGCTTTCTTT. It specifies CASSHTVSGIAEAFF.

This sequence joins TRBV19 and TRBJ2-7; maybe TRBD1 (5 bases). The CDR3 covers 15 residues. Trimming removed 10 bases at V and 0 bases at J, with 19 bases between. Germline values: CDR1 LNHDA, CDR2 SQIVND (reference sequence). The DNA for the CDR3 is TGTGCCAACCAATTCAGGGCCTGCTCCTCCTACGAGCAGTACTTC. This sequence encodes CANQFRACSSYEQYF. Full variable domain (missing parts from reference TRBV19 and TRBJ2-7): DGGITQSPKYLFRKEGQNVTLSCEQNLNHDAMYWYRQDPGQGLRLIYYSQIVNDFQKGDIAEGYSVSREKKESFPLTVTSAQKNPTAFYLCANQFRACSSYEQYFGPGTRLTVT.

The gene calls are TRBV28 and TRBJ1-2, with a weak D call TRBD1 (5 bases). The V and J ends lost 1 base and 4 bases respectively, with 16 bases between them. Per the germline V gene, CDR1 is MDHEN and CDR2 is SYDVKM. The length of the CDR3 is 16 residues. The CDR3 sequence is CASSLFPEGTRYGYTF. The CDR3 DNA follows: TGTGCCAGCAGTTTATTCCCGGAGGGGACCCGCTATGGCTACACCTTC.

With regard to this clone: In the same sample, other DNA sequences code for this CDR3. CDR3 sequence (DNA): TGTGCCAGCAGCGTAGTGCAGAACTATGGCTACACCTTC. This translates into CASSVVQNYGYTF. The chain combines TRBV9 with TRBJ1-2; D uncertain. The V end was cut by 0 bases, the J end by 2 bases, with 5 bases between. Germline assignment: CDR1 SGDLS and CDR2 YYNGEE. CDR3 length: 13 residues. Variable domain in full (rest from reference TRBV9 and TRBJ1-2): DSGVTQTPKHLITATGQRVTLRCSPRSGDLSVYWYQQSLDQGLQFLIQYYNGEERAKGNILERFSAQQFPDLHSELNLSSLELGDSALYFCASSVVQNYGYTFGSGTRLTVV.